This T cell receptor beta chain stems from a study of shared clonotypes between healthy human individuals. V was pared by 6 bases and J by 2 bases, with 18 bases between. Germline lookup yields CDR1 MDHEN and CDR2 SYDVKM. The CDR3 covers 16 residues. This clone occurred once. Some clones are missing from TCRdb's copy, which holds only in-frame ones; the method was immunoSEQ multiplex PCR. Here the sample spans about 2.3 million clones, around 92% being singletons. The material sequenced was naive CD4+ T cells from PBMCs. Subset: CD45RA+ positively selected. This TCR was recovered from a man aged 18 to 30 in good health. Some clones in this sample may be carry-over from other donors' samples. This sequence joins TRBV28 and TRBJ2-3, with D perhaps matching TRBD2 (6 bases). The CDR3 loop is CASSPPGLQTTDTQYF. The CDR3 nucleotides read TGTGCCAGCAGCCCCCCGGGACTGCAGACCACAGATACGCAGTATTTT.